This TCR beta chain appears in the sequencing data of a study of T cell repertoires and leukemia-associated antigens. In TCRdb, the 5' RACE reads were re-called with MiXCR into one record per CDR3 protein. The repertoire has about 12,000 distinct CDR3 sequences, roughly 39% of them found once; the top ten carry 30% to 40%. Study observations and caveats: Expanded clones' antigen specificity and function were not directly tested.

Trimming removed 4 bases from V and 8 bases from J, with 24 bases in between. Looked up from germline, CDR1 is ENHRY and CDR2 is SYGVKD. The CDR3 loop spans 17 amino acids. Concerning this clonotype itself: Its antigen is not known.

The sequenced sample was CD3+ T cells sorted from blood and cultured. The chain combines TRBV10-3 with TRBJ2-1; possibly TRBD2 for D (6 bases). This receptor was obtained from a female donor in good health. The CDR3 nucleotides are TGTGCCATCAGTGGCGGGACCAGCGGCCCCGGGGCGGATGAGCAGTTCTTC. This encodes CAISGGTSGPGADEQFF.